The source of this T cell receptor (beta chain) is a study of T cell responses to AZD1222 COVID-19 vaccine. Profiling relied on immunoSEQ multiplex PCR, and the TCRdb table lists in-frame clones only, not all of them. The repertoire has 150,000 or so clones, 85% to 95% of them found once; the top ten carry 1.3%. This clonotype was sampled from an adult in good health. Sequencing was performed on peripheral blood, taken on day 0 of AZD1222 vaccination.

As DNA, the CDR3 is TGTGCCAGCAGCTTGGGGGTCGGCAACACTGAAGCTTTCTTT. The encoded protein is CASSLGVGNTEAFF. This chain uses TRBV7-9 with TRBJ1-1; the D gene is possibly TRBD1 (5 bases). The V and J ends lost 3 bases and 2 bases respectively, with 10 bases between them. The CDR3 contains 14 residues. CDR1 is SEHNR and CDR2 is FQNEAQ in the germline V gene (reference sequence).